The 29 T cell receptor beta chains presented below share a single source sample, sequenced in a study of molecular identifiers for immune sequencing clone quantification. A single record per CDR3 protein comes from TCRdb applying MiXCR to the PCR reads. The table includes under 650,000 distinct CDR3 sequences, around 20% detected once. The specimen was naive CD8+ T cells from blood, with Jurkat cell RNA spiked in. Subset given: FACS-sorted CD8+CD4-CCR7+CD45RA+ naive T cells. Receptors originate from a human donor in good health. Some libraries in this study had Jurkat cell RNA spiked in.

With regard to this clonotype: A much more abundant neighbour one base away suggests this may be a read error. The V and J genes are TRBV4-3 and TRBJ2-2; no firm D call. The CDR3 has 13 amino acids. In germline, CDR1 is LGHNA, CDR2 YSLEER. The CDR3, as DNA: TGCGCCGGCAGCCAAGAAAAGGCCGGGGAGCTGTTTTTT. This gives the protein CAGSQEKAGELFF.

A note on this clonotype: A read error may produce the germline difference seen at one junction end. This sequence joins TRBV7-6 and TRBJ1-2, with unresolved D. CDR3 size: 18 residues. Germline V gives CDR1 SGHVS, CDR2 FNYEAQ. Here the CDR3 DNA reads TGTGCCGGCAGCTTAGCTGGGAGAGGAGCCGAGCTTAACTATGGCTACACCTTC. Translating it yields CAGSLAGRGAELNYGYTF.

The sample holds many counts of this clonotype. V gene TRBV2 combines with J gene TRBJ1-2; D gene ambiguous. The V gene's germline CDR1 is SNHLY and CDR2 FYNNEI. The CDR3 length is 12 residues. Trimming cost V 10 bases and J 4 bases, with 13 bases left between them. The CDR3 DNA follows: TGTGCCACCCAGGTACCTAGCTATGGCTACACCTTC. Protein product: CATQVPSYGYTF.

J is TRBJ2-1 and V is TRBV9; possible D gene TRBD1, 5 bases. The CDR3 contains 14 residues. Germline V gives CDR1 SGDLS, CDR2 YYNGEE. V was pared by 2 bases and J by 2 bases, with 8 bases between. CDR3 residues: CASSVGLTYNEQFF. The CDR3 bases are TGTGCCAGCAGCGTGGGGCTAACCTACAATGAGCAGTTCTTC.

Worth noting for this clonotype: Given a much more abundant clone one base away, this may be a read error. The chain carries TRBV14 and TRBJ1-1; possible D gene TRBD1, 6 bases. CDR1 is SGHDN and CDR2 is FVKESK in the germline V gene. The CDR3 contains 15 residues. DNA for the CDR3: TGTGCCGGCAGCCCGAGGACAGCGATGAACACTGAAGCTTTCTTT. Encoded protein: CAGSPRTAMNTEAFF.

On this clonotype: The CDR3 end shows no conserved phenylalanine or tryptophan, and so a read error is likely. V is TRBV4-3 and J is TRBJ2-5; 8 nucleotides align to TRBD1. The CDR3 is made up of 15 amino acids. J lost 4 bases, V lost 1 base, and 5 bases had no gene match. Germline V CDR1 and CDR2: LGHNA, YSLEER. DNA for the CDR3: TGCGCCAGCAGCCAAGGGACAGGGCAAGGAGAGACCCAGTACCTC. Protein product: CASSQGTGQGETQYL.

The sample holds many counts of this clonotype. The J gene is TRBJ2-7, the V gene TRBV15; either TRBD1 or TRBD2 may fit D (7 bases each). The CDR3 covers 15 residues. V lost 3 bases and J 6 bases, leaving 18 bases between the germline ends. Germline-derived CDR1 and CDR2 are LNHNV and YYDKDF (reference sequence). Here the CDR3 reads CATSRGLTGVGEQYF. The CDR3 nucleotides read TGTGCCACCAGCAGGGGACTAACAGGGGTGGGCGAGCAGTACTTC.

On this clonotype: A much larger clone is a single base away; this may be a read error. The chain is built from TRBV15 and TRBJ2-7, with 7 bases matching TRBD1. CDR3 length equals 13 residues. Germline V CDR1 and CDR2: LNHNV, YYDKDF (reference sequence). As DNA, the CDR3 is TGTGCCACCGGCAGACCAGACAGGGACGAGCAGTACTTC. Its protein is CATGRPDRDEQYF. The full variable domain, in which reference TRBV15 and TRBJ2-7 provide the parts outside the CDR3, is DAMVIQNPRYQVTQFGKPVTLSCSQTLNHNVMYWYQQKSSQAPKLLFHYYDKDFNNEADTPDNFQSRRPNTSFCFLDIRSPGLGDTAMYLCATGRPDRDEQYFGPGTRLTVT.

This clonotype was recorded at least ten times. The V and J genes are TRBV4-1 and TRBJ2-5, with 9 bases identical to TRBD2. V lost 4 bases, J lost 3 bases, and 9 bases stayed unmatched. The CDR3 is 16 residues long. Germline CDR1 MGHRA, CDR2 YSYEKL. The DNA of the CDR3 is TGCGCCAGCAGCCCGCGCGTGGCGGGGGGGGAAGAGACCCAGTACTTC. Translating it yields CASSPRVAGGEETQYF.

The J gene is TRBJ1-5, the V gene TRBV6-2 or TRBV6-3; the D gene is possibly TRBD1 (5 bases). V lost 5 bases and J 1 base, leaving 21 bases between the germline ends. Germline V gene data show CDR1 as MNHEY and CDR2 as SVGEGT. The CDR3 length is 18 residues. DNA of the CDR3: TGTGCCAGCAGTCTAGACTCCGGGGCGTGGGGAAGCAATCAGCCCCAGCATTTT. This translates into CASSLDSGAWGSNQPQHF.

The chain carries TRBV5-5 and TRBJ2-1, with D maybe TRBD2 (6 bases). This CDR3 has 16 residues. V lost 4 bases and J 6 bases, leaving 20 bases between the germline ends. CDR1 and CDR2 (germline): SGHKS, YYEKEE (reference sequence). Written as DNA, the CDR3 is TGTGCCAGCAGCAAAGGTTTGGGGGGTCTGGGCAATGAGCAGTTCTTC. Translated, it gives CASSKGLGGLGNEQFF.

This clonotype was detected many times. The V and J genes are TRBV24-1 and TRBJ2-3; possible D gene TRBD2, 6 bases. The V end was cut by 3 bases, the J end by 0 bases, with 9 bases between. Germline CDR1 KGHDR, CDR2 SFDVKD. The CDR3 is made up of 15 amino acids. In DNA form, the CDR3 reads TGTGCCACCAGTGATCGGGACTCGAGCACAGATACGCAGTATTTT. This sequence encodes CATSDRDSSTDTQYF.

At least ten counts were recorded for this clonotype. This sequence joins TRBV16 and TRBJ2-4; 7 bases match TRBD1. CDR1 KGHSY and CDR2 FQNENV come from the germline V gene. V lost 2 bases, J lost 5 bases, and 3 bases stayed unmatched. The CDR3 length is 14 residues. DNA of the CDR3: TGTGCCAGCAGCCAAACCGGGACAGAAAACATTCAGTACTTC. This sequence encodes CASSQTGTENIQYF.

This clonotype was detected many times. The V and J genes are TRBV6-1 and TRBJ2-7; D perhaps matches TRBD2 (7 bases). Between the trimmed V and J ends, which lost 7 bases and 5 bases, there was a span of 15 bases. This CDR3 contains 13 residues. Per germline, CDR1 MNHNS and CDR2 SASEGT. This CDR3 is CASKGGSRNEQYF. The CDR3, as DNA: TGTGCCAGCAAGGGGGGGTCGAGAAACGAGCAGTACTTC.

In this sample, this clonotype turned up many times. The V and J genes are TRBV12-5 and TRBJ1-1; D not resolved. The length of the CDR3 is 13 residues. Germline V lookup: CDR1 LGHNT, CDR2 FRNRAP. With 4 bases removed from V and 4 bases from J, the gap between germline ends came to 10 bases. The CDR3 region has the DNA TGTGCTAGTGGTTACCATAATCCCACTGAAGCTTTCTTT. This sequence encodes CASGYHNPTEAFF.

This clonotype was seen at least ten times. The rearrangement uses TRBV4-1 and TRBJ1-5; D not resolved. This CDR3 contains 16 residues. The germline V and J ends were trimmed by 4 bases and 0 bases, with 13 bases remaining between them. Germline V gene data show CDR1 as MGHRA and CDR2 as YSYEKL. The CDR3 loop reads CASSPALSYSNQPQHF. CDR3 DNA: TGCGCCAGCAGCCCAGCCCTCTCGTATAGCAATCAGCCCCAGCATTTT.

J is TRBJ1-6 and V is TRBV6-5, with TRBD1 identical over 7 bases. This CDR3 has 18 amino acids. CDR1 and CDR2 (germline): MNHEY, SVGAGI. The ends lost 0 bases at V and 0 bases at J; junction bases unmatched: 5. DNA for the CDR3: TGTGCCAGCAGTTACTCAACAGGGGTGAGCTCCTATAATTCACCCCTCCACTTT. Translated, it gives CASSYSTGVSSYNSPLHF.

This clonotype showed up many times. The chain is built from TRBV7-9 and TRBJ2-7, with unresolved D. The germline V gene has CDR1 SEHNR and CDR2 FQNEAQ (reference sequence). Trimming took 1 base from V and 0 from J, leaving 16 bases between them. This CDR3 has 17 residues. CDR3 coding DNA: TGTGCCAGCAGCTTAGAAGAACTCGGGTCAGACTCCTACGAGCAGTACTTC. Translating gives CASSLEELGSDSYEQYF. The full variable domain, with the rest looked up from reference TRBV7-9 and TRBJ2-7, is DTGVSQNPRHKITKRGQNVTFRCDPISEHNRLYWYRQTLGQGPEFLTYFQNEAQLEKSRLLSDRFSAERPKGSFSTLEIQRTEQGDSAMYLCASSLEELGSDSYEQYFGPGTRLTVT.

This clonotype was counted ten times or more. This chain uses TRBV7-9 with TRBJ2-7, with 8 bases lining up with TRBD1. V trimming: 6 bases; J trimming: 5 bases; junction bases outside the gene matches: 12. Per the germline V gene, CDR1 is SEHNR and CDR2 is FQNEAQ (reference sequence). This CDR3 has 15 residues. The CDR3 here is CASRPSLDRAHEQYF. The CDR3 DNA is TGTGCCAGCAGGCCATCGCTGGACAGGGCCCACGAGCAGTACTTC.

V is TRBV7-8 and J is TRBJ2-1; 7 bases are a match to TRBD2. Germline-derived CDR1 and CDR2 are SGHVS and FQNEAQ. After removal of 6 bases from V and 10 bases from J, the junction contained 12 bases not matched to a gene. This CDR3 has 14 amino acids. The DNA for the CDR3 is TGTGCCAGCAGTACTGGGGGGGGGTTGGTGGAGCAGTTCTTC. Translating it yields CASSTGGGLVEQFF.

This clonotype was seen many times. The chain links TRBV4-3 to TRBJ2-1; 7 nucleotides match TRBD1. Germline V gene sequence: CDR1 LGHNA, CDR2 YSLEER. V lost 0 bases, J lost 6 bases, and 11 bases stayed unmatched. This CDR3 region has 17 residues. DNA of the CDR3: TGCGCCAGCAGCCAAGACCTCGACAGGGCCGGGGTCAATGAGCAGTTCTTC. This translates into CASSQDLDRAGVNEQFF.

A few counts support this clonotype. The chain uses TRBV28 and TRBJ2-7; TRBD2 matches at 14 bases. V lost 8 bases, J lost 4 bases, and 7 bases stayed unmatched. The CDR3 extends over 15 amino acids. Germline assignment: CDR1 MDHEN and CDR2 SYDVKM. Here the CDR3 reads CASRRLAGGRYEQYF. For the CDR3, the DNA is TGTGCCAGCCGAAGACTAGCGGGAGGGCGATACGAGCAGTACTTC.

This clonotype occurred many times. The V and J genes are TRBV19 and TRBJ2-7, with D tentatively TRBD1 (6 bases). Germline V gene lookup returns CDR1 LNHDA and CDR2 SQIVND (reference sequence). V lost 5 bases and J 6 bases, leaving 14 bases between the germline ends. This CDR3 is built from 13 residues. The CDR3 loop is CASSAAHRAEQYF. DNA for the CDR3: TGTGCCAGTAGTGCCGCACACAGGGCCGAGCAGTACTTC.

The rearrangement uses TRBV7-9 and TRBJ2-7; D gene unclear. Germline-derived CDR1 and CDR2 are SEHNR and FQNEAQ (reference sequence). The CDR3 covers 13 residues. Trimming cost V 10 bases and J 0 bases, with 13 bases left between them. In nucleotides, the CDR3 is TGTGCCATCAGAGGCTCGAGCTCCTACGAGCAGTACTTC. It specifies CAIRGSSSYEQYF.

This clonotype came up many times. This chain uses TRBV29-1 with TRBJ2-1; 16 nucleotides line up with TRBD2. V shed 6 bases and J 7 bases; nucleotides not matched to a gene: 3. Germline CDR1 is SQVTM and CDR2 is ANQGSEA. The CDR3 is made up of 14 amino acids. DNA for the CDR3: TGCAGCGTCGGGACTAGCGGGAGGGCAAATGAGCAGTTCTTC. Its translation: CSVGTSGRANEQFF.

On this clonotype: Sequence at one end of the junction differs from germline and may be a read error. The chain is built from TRBV29-1 and TRBJ2-7; D possibly corresponds to TRBD1 (5 bases). The CDR3 has 12 amino acids. CDR1 and CDR2 (germline): SQVTM, ANQGSEA. CDR3 in DNA: TGCGGCGTTGAAGGGGATTCCTACGAGCAGTACTTC. It specifies CGVEGDSYEQYF.

As regards this clonotype: A much larger clone is a single base away; this may be a read error. A read error is likely, as this CDR3 ends without the conserved phenylalanine or tryptophan. The chain joins TRBV5-3 to TRBJ1-2, with 9 bases identical to TRBD1. TRBV5-3 is an ORF; its function is uncertain. The CDR3 is 13 residues long. CDR3 in amino acids: CASSLTGGDGYTL. The CDR3 nucleotides read TGTGCCAGCAGCTTAACAGGGGGCGATGGCTACACCCTC.

With regard to this clonotype: This may be a read error: a much more frequent sequence differs by one nucleotide. This CDR3 fails to terminate in the conserved phenylalanine or tryptophan, so it likely reflects a read error. The V gene is TRBV7-6, the J gene TRBJ2-7; the match to TRBD2 covers 8 bases. Germline V gene data show CDR1 as SGHVS and CDR2 as FNYEAQ. J gave up 4 bases and V 1 base, and 3 bases lay outside the gene matches. This CDR3 has 14 amino acids. The CDR3 DNA is TGTGCCAGCAGCTTAGGTAGCGGGAAATACGAGCAGTACTCC. The encoded protein is CASSLGSGKYEQYS.

V and J are TRBV2 and TRBJ2-7; D not resolved. V lost 3 bases, J lost 4 bases, and 25 bases lay in between. The CDR3 sequence is 18 residues long. Germline CDR1 reads SNHLY; CDR2 reads FYNNEI. The CDR3 DNA reads TGTGCCAGCAGTGACGCCGAGCTATTCAGGAGTCATGAATACGAGCAGTACTTC. It translates to CASSDAELFRSHEYEQYF.